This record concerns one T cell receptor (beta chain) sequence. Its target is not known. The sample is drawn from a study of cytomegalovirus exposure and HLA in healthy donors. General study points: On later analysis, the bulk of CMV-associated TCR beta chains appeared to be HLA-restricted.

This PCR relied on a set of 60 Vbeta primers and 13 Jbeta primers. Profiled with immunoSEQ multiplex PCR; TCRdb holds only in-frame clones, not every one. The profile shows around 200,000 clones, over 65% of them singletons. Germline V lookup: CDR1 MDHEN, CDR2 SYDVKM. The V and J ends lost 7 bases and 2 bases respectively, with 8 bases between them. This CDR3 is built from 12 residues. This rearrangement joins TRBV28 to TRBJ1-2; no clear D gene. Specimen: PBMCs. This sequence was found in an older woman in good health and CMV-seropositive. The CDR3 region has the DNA TGTGCCAGCAAGGAGTTGAACTATGGCTACACCTTC. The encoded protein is CASKELNYGYTF.